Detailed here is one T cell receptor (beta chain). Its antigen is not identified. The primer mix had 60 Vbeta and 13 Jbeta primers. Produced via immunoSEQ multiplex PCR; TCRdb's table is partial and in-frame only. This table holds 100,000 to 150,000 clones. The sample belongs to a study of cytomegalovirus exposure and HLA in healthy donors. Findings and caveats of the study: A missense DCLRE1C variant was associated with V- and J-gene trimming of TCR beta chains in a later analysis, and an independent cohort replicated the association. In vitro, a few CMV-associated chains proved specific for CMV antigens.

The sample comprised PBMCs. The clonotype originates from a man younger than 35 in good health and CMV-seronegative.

Here the CDR3 DNA reads TGTGCCAGCAGCGTACCTTCCGGCGAGCAGTACTTC. Its translation: CASSVPSGEQYF. The chain uses TRBV9 and TRBJ2-7; D is ambiguous. Germline CDR1 reads SGDLS; CDR2 reads YYNGEE. The V gene lost 1 base and the J gene lost 6 bases, with 8 bases spanning the gap. This CDR3 comprises 12 residues. Variable domain in full (rest from reference TRBV9 and TRBJ2-7): DSGVTQTPKHLITATGQRVTLRCSPRSGDLSVYWYQQSLDQGLQFLIQYYNGEERAKGNILERFSAQQFPDLHSELNLSSLELGDSALYFCASSVPSGEQYFGPGTRLTVT.